Listed below are T cell receptor beta chains from one sample, sequenced in a study of T cell changes during pregnancy in multiple sclerosis. Libraries were prepared by immunoSEQ multiplex PCR; TCRdb keeps only in-frame clonotypes and omits some of them. The data show tens of thousands of clones, roughly nine tenths seen once. The input for sequencing was CD4+ T cells from peripheral blood mononuclear cells, taken in the second trimester of pregnancy. The receptors derive from a female donor in good health, enrolled as a control in a pregnancy study. Both conserved end residues are part of each CDR3. A D gene is named only where the DNA matches it firmly. Where a row states a size, it is once, few, many or the class of an expanded clone; other rows omit it.

d_call: TRBD2
v_call: TRBV7-2
j_call: TRBJ2-7
clone_size: .
cdr3_aa: CASSPRPGGAYEQYF
cdr3_nt: TGTGCCAGCAGCCCAAGGCCGGGGGGTGCCTACGAGCAGTACTTC

d_call: .
v_call: TRBV6-5
j_call: TRBJ1-1
clone_size: .
cdr3_aa: CASTSGVLDTEAFF
cdr3_nt: .

d_call: TRBD1
v_call: TRBV7-2
j_call: TRBJ2-7
clone_size: .
cdr3_aa: CASSAVVGGTGGEQYF
cdr3_nt: TGTGCCAGCAGCGCTGTTGTTGGGGGGACAGGGGGCGAGCAGTACTTC

d_call: .
v_call: TRBV21-1
j_call: TRBJ1-4
clone_size: .
cdr3_aa: CASSKGQVNEKLFF
cdr3_nt: TGTGCCAGCAGCAAAGGACAGGTTAATGAAAAACTGTTTTTT

d_call: .
v_call: TRBV4-2
j_call: TRBJ1-3
clone_size: .
cdr3_aa: CASSTPTANSGNTIYF
cdr3_nt: TGTGCCAGCAGCACTCCGACAGCCAACTCTGGAAACACCATATATTTT

d_call: TRBD1
v_call: TRBV18
j_call: TRBJ1-5
clone_size: .
cdr3_aa: CASSPETGANQPQHF
cdr3_nt: TGTGCCAGCTCACCAGAGACAGGGGCGAATCAGCCCCAGCATTTT

d_call: .
v_call: TRBV6-6
j_call: TRBJ1-2
clone_size: .
cdr3_aa: CASSLTGNYGYTF
cdr3_nt: TGTGCCAGCAGTTTAACAGGGAACTATGGCTACACCTTC

d_call: TRBD1
v_call: TRBV10-3
j_call: TRBJ1-1
clone_size: .
cdr3_aa: CAISESTGGSTEAFF
cdr3_nt: TGTGCCATCAGTGAGTCGACAGGGGGAAGCACTGAAGCTTTCTTT

d_call: TRBD1
v_call: TRBV27
j_call: TRBJ1-3
clone_size: .
cdr3_aa: CASRSPGTAGNTIYF
cdr3_nt: TGTGCCAGCAGATCTCCCGGGACAGCTGGAAACACCATATATTTT

d_call: TRBD2
v_call: TRBV7-2
j_call: TRBJ2-1
clone_size: .
cdr3_aa: CASSLYPLAASYNEQFF
cdr3_nt: TGTGCCAGCAGCTTATATCCTCTAGCGGCGTCCTACAATGAGCAGTTCTTC

d_call: TRBD1
v_call: TRBV5-4
j_call: TRBJ1-1
clone_size: .
cdr3_aa: CASSLDGGGSVKDFF
cdr3_nt: TGTGCCAGCAGCTTGGACGGAGGGGGCAGCGTAAAGGATTTCTTT

d_call: .
v_call: TRBV6-6
j_call: TRBJ1-1
clone_size: .
cdr3_aa: CASSNQGHIDTEAFF
cdr3_nt: TGTGCCAGCAGCAACCAGGGACATATAGACACTGAAGCTTTCTTT

d_call: .
v_call: TRBV6-5
j_call: TRBJ1-1
clone_size: once
cdr3_aa: CASSYATAMNTEAFF
cdr3_nt: TGTGCCAGCAGTTACGCGACAGCGATGAACACTGAAGCTTTCTTT

d_call: .
v_call: TRBV18
j_call: TRBJ1-2
clone_size: .
cdr3_aa: CASSPELSYGYTF
cdr3_nt: TGTGCCAGCTCACCCGAACTCTCCTATGGCTACACCTTC

d_call: .
v_call: TRBV2
j_call: TRBJ1-4
clone_size: .
cdr3_aa: CASLGERANEKLFF
cdr3_nt: TGTGCCAGTTTAGGGGAACGAGCTAATGAAAAACTGTTTTTT

d_call: .
v_call: TRBV7-3
j_call: TRBJ1-1
clone_size: .
cdr3_aa: CASSLGARGNTEAFF
cdr3_nt: TGTGCCAGCAGCCTAGGGGCGAGAGGGAACACTGAAGCTTTCTTT

d_call: TRBD1
v_call: TRBV6-5
j_call: TRBJ1-1
clone_size: .
cdr3_aa: CASAKGQGRNTEAFF
cdr3_nt: TGTGCCAGCGCTAAGGGACAGGGGAGGAACACTGAAGCTTTCTTT

d_call: .
v_call: TRBV7-9
j_call: TRBJ1-2
clone_size: .
cdr3_aa: CASSLAGGVGDYGYTF
cdr3_nt: TGTGCCAGCAGCTTAGCAGGAGGGGTAGGCGACTATGGCTACACCTTC

d_call: TRBD1
v_call: TRBV5-1
j_call: TRBJ2-7
clone_size: once
cdr3_aa: CASSSGQIHYEQYF
cdr3_nt: TGCGCCAGCAGTTCGGGACAGATTCACTACGAGCAGTACTTC

d_call: TRBD1
v_call: TRBV7-3
j_call: TRBJ1-1
clone_size: .
cdr3_aa: CASRRGQGSTEAFF
cdr3_nt: TGTGCCAGCAGACGGGGACAGGGAAGCACTGAAGCTTTCTTT

d_call: .
v_call: TRBV2
j_call: TRBJ1-2
clone_size: once
cdr3_aa: CARLVSSDGYTF
cdr3_nt: TGTGCCAGACTAGTTTCTTCGGACGGCTACACCTTC

d_call: .
v_call: TRBV7-9
j_call: TRBJ1-6
clone_size: .
cdr3_aa: CASSSSSYNSPLHF
cdr3_nt: TGTGCCAGCAGCTCCAGCTCCTATAATTCACCCCTCCACTTT

d_call: .
v_call: TRBV2
j_call: TRBJ1-3
clone_size: .
cdr3_aa: CASMLGAGNTIYF
cdr3_nt: TGTGCCAGCATGCTCGGGGCTGGAAACACCATATATTTT

d_call: .
v_call: TRBV12-5
j_call: TRBJ2-3
clone_size: .
cdr3_aa: CASGLTHLRDLGVGDTQYF
cdr3_nt: TGTGCTAGTGGTTTGACTCACCTCCGGGACTTAGGGGTGGGGGATACGCAGTATTTT

d_call: TRBD2
v_call: TRBV11-3
j_call: TRBJ2-7
clone_size: once
cdr3_aa: CASSLRGGLAVKWQYF
cdr3_nt: TGTGCCAGCAGCTTAAGAGGGGGACTAGCGGTAAAGTGGCAGTACTTC

d_call: .
v_call: TRBV10-3
j_call: TRBJ1-1
clone_size: .
cdr3_aa: CAITITRTEAFF
cdr3_nt: TGTGCCATCACCATCACTCGGACTGAAGCTTTCTTT

d_call: TRBD1
v_call: TRBV4-1
j_call: TRBJ1-5
clone_size: few
cdr3_aa: CASSHPLRGQGNQPQHF
cdr3_nt: TGCGCCAGCAGCCACCCCTTGCGGGGACAGGGAAATCAGCCCCAGCATTTT